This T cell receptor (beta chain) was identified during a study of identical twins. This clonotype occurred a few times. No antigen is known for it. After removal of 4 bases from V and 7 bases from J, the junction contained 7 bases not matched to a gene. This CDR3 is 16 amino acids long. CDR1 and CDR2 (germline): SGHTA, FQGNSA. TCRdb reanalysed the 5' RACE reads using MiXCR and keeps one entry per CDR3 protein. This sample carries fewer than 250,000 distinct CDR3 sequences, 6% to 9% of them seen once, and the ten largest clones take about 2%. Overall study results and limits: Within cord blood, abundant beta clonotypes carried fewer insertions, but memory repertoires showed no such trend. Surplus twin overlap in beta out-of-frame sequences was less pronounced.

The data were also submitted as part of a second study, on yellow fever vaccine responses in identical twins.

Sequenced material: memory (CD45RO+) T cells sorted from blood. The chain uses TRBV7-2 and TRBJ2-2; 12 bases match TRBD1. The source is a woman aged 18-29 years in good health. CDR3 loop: CASSSPGQGAIGELFF. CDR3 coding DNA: TGTGCCAGCAGCTCTCCGGGACAGGGGGCTATCGGGGAGCTGTTTTTT.